Presented here are 22 T cell receptor beta chains from one specimen sequenced in a study of T cells in Graves' hyperthyroidism and ophthalmopathy. Researchers amplified the TCR beta CDR3 regions from RNA transcripts. TCR CDR3 underwent first-round RT-PCR with the HTBI primer set. TCRdb reprocessed the multiplex PCR reads with MiXCR, giving one entry per CDR3 protein. The sample includes about 840,000 distinct CDR3 sequences, around 38% of them seen just once. The sample was blood. The origin of the receptors is a man aged 18 to 35 with Graves' hyperthyroidism.

The CDR3 nucleotides read TGTGCCAGCAGCCTCGGACTAATCGCGAACACCGGGGAGCTGTTTTTT. Translated, it gives CASSLGLIANTGELFF. The chain links TRBV7-9 to TRBJ2-2, with a possible D match to TRBD2 (6 bases). Looked up from germline, CDR1 is SEHNR and CDR2 is FQNEAQ (reference sequence). CDR3 size: 16 residues. The ends were cut back, 5 bases at V and 0 bases at J, with 13 bases in the middle.

This rearrangement joins TRBV20-1 to TRBJ2-5; D gene unclear. With 6 bases removed from V and 1 base from J, the gap between germline ends came to 9 bases. The CDR3 has 12 residues. The germline V gene has CDR1 DFQATT and CDR2 SNEGSKA (reference sequence). CDR3 amino acids: CSATAIQETQYF. In DNA form, the CDR3 reads TGCAGTGCCACGGCGATCCAAGAGACCCAGTACTTC.

The chain employs TRBV12-3 or TRBV12-4 and TRBJ2-2; unclear D gene. V was trimmed by 3 bases and J by 7 bases, leaving 9 bases between them. The CDR3 is 13 amino acids. In DNA form, the CDR3 reads TGTGCCAGCAGTTTCCTATGTTACGGGGAGCTGTTTTTT. Encoded protein: CASSFLCYGELFF.

This chain connects TRBV29-1 to TRBJ1-1; perhaps TRBD1 as D (5 bases). This CDR3 is built from 13 residues. Trimming took 5 bases from V and 0 from J, leaving 10 bases between them. Germline CDR1 is SQVTM and CDR2 is ANQGSEA. CDR3 coding DNA: TGCAGCGTTACAGACAGATTGAACACTGAAGCTTTCTTT. Its translation is CSVTDRLNTEAFF.

The V gene is TRBV5-1, the J gene TRBJ2-6, with TRBD1 matching over 9 bases. Germline CDR1 reads SGHRS; CDR2 reads YFSETQ. Trimming cost V 6 bases and J 0 bases; bases outside gene matches: 4. The CDR3 length is 16 residues. The CDR3 coding sequence is TGCGCCAGCAAACAGGGGGCTTCCTCTGGGGCCAACGTCCTGACTTTC. Protein sequence: CASKQGASSGANVLTF.

The chain links TRBV20-1 to TRBJ1-2; D may be TRBD1 (5 bases). V lost 3 bases, J lost 8 bases, and 22 bases lay in between. This CDR3 spans 15 amino acids. Germline CDR1 and CDR2: DFQATT and SNEGSKA (reference sequence). The CDR3 sequence: CSASSRRGGSGGYTF. The CDR3 DNA reads as TGCAGTGCTAGTAGTAGAAGGGGCGGATCGGGCGGCTACACCTTC.

The CDR3 spells CASSRDSQGQPQHF. The DNA of the CDR3 is TGTGCCAGCAGCCGGGACAGTCAAGGACAGCCCCAGCATTTT. The chain recombines TRBV7-9 with TRBJ1-5; 7 bases fit TRBD1. Losses at the gene ends were 5 bases for V and 7 bases for J; bases not matched to a gene: 8. From germline, CDR1 is SEHNR and CDR2 FQNEAQ (reference sequence). The CDR3 totals 14 residues.

The gene calls are TRBV12-3 or TRBV12-4 and TRBJ2-5; D ambiguous. The length of the CDR3 is 14 residues. The V gene lost 4 bases and the J gene lost 2 bases, with 11 bases spanning the gap. DNA for the CDR3: TGTGCCAGCAGTTACCGGCGGAATCAAGAGACCCAGTACTTC. Translated, it gives CASSYRRNQETQYF.

This clonotype was recorded at least ten times. J is TRBJ1-3 and V is TRBV25-1; 7 positions agree with TRBD1. The CDR3 is 17 amino acids. CDR1 is MGHDK, CDR2 SYGVNS, per germline. V was pared by 0 bases and J by 4 bases, with 9 bases of the junction left unmatched. In nucleotides, the CDR3 is TGTGCCAGCAGTGAATATTTCGTCGGACAGGAGGGAAACACCATATATTTT. This codes for CASSEYFVGQEGNTIYF.

This clonotype has at least ten counts. V and J are TRBV9 and TRBJ2-7; 7 bases match TRBD1. CDR1 and CDR2 from the germline V gene are SGDLS and YYNGEE. The CDR3 sequence is 15 residues long. With V trimmed by 3 bases and J by 0 bases, 6 bases remained unmatched. The CDR3 protein is CASSAGQALSYEQYF. The CDR3 nucleotides are TGTGCCAGCAGCGCCGGACAGGCCCTCTCCTACGAGCAGTACTTC.

V gene TRBV12-3 or TRBV12-4 combines with J gene TRBJ1-1, with D perhaps matching TRBD1 (6 bases). Trimming took off 7 bases at V and 9 bases at J, with 18 bases between the two ends. CDR3 length: 13 amino acids. CDR3 coding DNA: TGTGCCAGCACCCCGGACAGTATCTTTAAAGCTTTCTTT. This translates into CASTPDSIFKAFF.

The chain uses TRBV24-1 and TRBJ2-5, with 9 bases lining up with TRBD1. The CDR3 is 12 residues long. Looked up from germline, CDR1 is KGHDR and CDR2 is SFDVKD. This chain's CDR3 is CTPRTGEETQYF. Written as DNA, the CDR3 is TGTACCCCCCGGACAGGGGAAGAGACCCAGTACTTC.

V gene TRBV7-2 combines with J gene TRBJ1-2; the D is unclear. Germline CDR1 reads SGHTA; CDR2 reads FQGNSA. Between the trimmed V and J ends, which lost 1 base and 8 bases, there was a span of 8 bases. CDR3 length: 12 residues. CDR3 coding DNA: TGTGCCAGCAGCTTAGTTCTAGGCGGCTACACCTTC. It yields the protein CASSLVLGGYTF.

In its sample, this clonotype was seen a few times. This sequence joins TRBV7-9 and TRBJ1-2; possibly TRBD1 for D (5 bases). This CDR3 has 16 residues. Germline lookup yields CDR1 SEHNR and CDR2 FQNEAQ (reference sequence). With 5 bases removed from V and 7 bases from J, the gap between germline ends came to 23 bases. The CDR3 here is CASSLGTITKPSGYTF. CDR3 DNA sequence: TGTGCCAGCAGCCTAGGGACGATTACTAAACCTTCTGGCTACACCTTC.

The chain is built from TRBV5-5 and TRBJ1-2; D gene ambiguous. Trimming cost V 6 bases and J 5 bases, with 20 bases left between them. In germline, CDR1 is SGHKS, CDR2 YYEKEE (reference sequence). This CDR3 has 15 residues. DNA for the CDR3: TGTGCCAGCACCCCGGGTGAGAGCCCTTTTTATGGCTACACCTTC. Amino acids: CASTPGESPFYGYTF.

Ten or more counts support this clonotype. The rearrangement joins TRBV29-1 to TRBJ2-5; 9 nucleotides align to TRBD2. The V gene's germline CDR1 is SQVTM and CDR2 ANQGSEA. CDR3 length equals 13 residues. After removal of 5 bases from V and 3 bases from J, the junction contained 4 bases not matched to a gene. This CDR3 reads CSVQAGGKETQYF. Written as DNA, the CDR3 is TGCAGCGTTCAAGCGGGAGGCAAAGAGACCCAGTACTTC.

The chain joins TRBV15 to TRBJ1-1; perhaps TRBD1 as D (6 bases). The CDR3 sequence is 14 residues long. Germline values: CDR1 LNHNV, CDR2 YYDKDF (reference sequence). The germline V and J ends were trimmed by 3 bases and 6 bases, with 14 bases remaining between them. The CDR3: CATSSESRTAEAFF. The CDR3 region has the DNA TGTGCCACCAGCAGTGAAAGTAGGACAGCTGAAGCTTTCTTT.

The rearrangement links TRBV10-3 to TRBJ1-2; D is possibly TRBD1 (5 bases). The CDR3 contains 13 residues. The germline CDR1 and CDR2 sequences are ENHRY and SYGVKD. V was clipped by 8 bases and J by 0 bases, with 10 bases between them. Written as DNA, the CDR3 is TGTGCCATCGGGACGGACACTAACTATGGCTACACCTTC. Translation gives CAIGTDTNYGYTF.

Notes on this clonotype: One junction end disagrees with the germline gene, perhaps due to a read error. The genes are TRBV7-2 and TRBJ1-1, with D possibly matching TRBD1 (5 bases). The CDR3 is made up of 15 amino acids. Germline V gene lookup returns CDR1 SGHTA and CDR2 FQGNSA. The CDR3 DNA is TGTGCCAGCAGCTCCCAGGGCTCAATGAACACTGTAGCTTTCTTT. This gives the protein CASSSQGSMNTVAFF.

The chain joins TRBV29-1 to TRBJ2-2; D possibly uses TRBD1 or TRBD2 (6 bases each). Per germline, CDR1 SQVTM and CDR2 ANQGSEA. The CDR3 sequence is 15 residues long. V dropped 7 bases and J dropped 0 bases, with 15 bases sitting between them. The CDR3 coding sequence is TGCAGCGCCTCCTCGGGGGCATCGAACACCGGGGAGCTGTTTTTT. This codes for CSASSGASNTGELFF.

There are many counts of this clonotype. This chain's CDR3 is CSGRTGAAGTQYF. The CDR3 nucleotides read TGCAGCGGGAGGACGGGGGCAGCAGGGACCCAGTACTTC. The chain uses TRBV29-1 and TRBJ2-5; the D gene could be TRBD1 or TRBD2 (6 bases each). The CDR3 length is 13 residues. Germline assignment: CDR1 SQVTM and CDR2 ANQGSEA. Trimming stripped 7 bases from V and 7 bases from J, with 19 bases between.

In its sample, this clonotype was seen a few times. The chain has TRBV12-3 or TRBV12-4 and TRBJ1-2; possible D gene TRBD1, 5 bases. The CDR3 has 14 amino acids. Trimming pared 3 bases from V and 8 bases from J, leaving 16 bases between. CDR3 nucleotide sequence: TGTGCCAGCAGTTTTTCTTCAGGGATAGAAGGCTACACCTTC. Translation: CASSFSSGIEGYTF.